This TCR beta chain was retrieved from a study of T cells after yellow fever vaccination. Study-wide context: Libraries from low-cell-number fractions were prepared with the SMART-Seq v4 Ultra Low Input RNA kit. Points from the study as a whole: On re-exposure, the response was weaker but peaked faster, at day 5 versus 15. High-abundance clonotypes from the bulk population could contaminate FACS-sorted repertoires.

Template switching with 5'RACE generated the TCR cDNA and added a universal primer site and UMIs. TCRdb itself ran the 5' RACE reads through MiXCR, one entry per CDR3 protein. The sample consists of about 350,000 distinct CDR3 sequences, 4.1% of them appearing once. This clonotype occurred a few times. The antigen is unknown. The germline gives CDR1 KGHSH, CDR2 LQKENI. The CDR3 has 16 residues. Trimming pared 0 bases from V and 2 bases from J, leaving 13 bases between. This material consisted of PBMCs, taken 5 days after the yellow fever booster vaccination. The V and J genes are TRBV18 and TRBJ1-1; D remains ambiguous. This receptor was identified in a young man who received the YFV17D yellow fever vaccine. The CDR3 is CASSPPVGAFNTEAFF. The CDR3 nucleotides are TGTGCCAGCTCACCACCGGTTGGAGCCTTCAACACTGAAGCTTTCTTT.